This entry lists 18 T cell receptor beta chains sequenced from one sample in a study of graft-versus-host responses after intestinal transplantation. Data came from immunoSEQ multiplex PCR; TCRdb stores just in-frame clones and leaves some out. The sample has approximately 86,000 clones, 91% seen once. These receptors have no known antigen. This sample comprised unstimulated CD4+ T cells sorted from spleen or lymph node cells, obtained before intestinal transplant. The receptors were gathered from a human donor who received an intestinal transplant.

The CDR3 coding sequence is TGTGCCAGCAGTCCCTATACAGCTTCGAATCAGCCCCAGCATTTT. It yields the protein CASSPYTASNQPQHF. The rearrangement links TRBV6-1 to TRBJ1-5; no firm D call. The length of the CDR3 is 15 residues. V was clipped by 5 bases and J by 4 bases, with 15 bases between them. From germline, CDR1 is MNHNS and CDR2 SASEGT.

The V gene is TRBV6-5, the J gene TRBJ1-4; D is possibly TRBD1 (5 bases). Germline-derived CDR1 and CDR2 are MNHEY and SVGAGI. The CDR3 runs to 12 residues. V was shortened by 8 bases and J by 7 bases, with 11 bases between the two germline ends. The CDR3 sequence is CASGREAEKLFF. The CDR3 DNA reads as TGTGCCAGCGGCAGGGAAGCTGAAAAACTGTTTTTT.

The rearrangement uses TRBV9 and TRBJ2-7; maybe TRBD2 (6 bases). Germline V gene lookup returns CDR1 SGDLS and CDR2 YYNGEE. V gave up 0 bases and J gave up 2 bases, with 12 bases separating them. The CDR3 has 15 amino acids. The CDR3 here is CASSVGGSGAYEQYF. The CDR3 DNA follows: TGTGCCAGCAGCGTAGGGGGTAGCGGAGCCTACGAGCAGTACTTC.

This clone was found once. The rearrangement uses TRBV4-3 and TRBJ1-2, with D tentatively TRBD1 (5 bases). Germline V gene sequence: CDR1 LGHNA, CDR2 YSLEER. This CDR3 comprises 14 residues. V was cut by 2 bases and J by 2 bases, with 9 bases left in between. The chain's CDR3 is CASSQSSGNYGYTF. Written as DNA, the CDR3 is TGCGCCAGCAGCCAAAGTTCAGGGAACTATGGCTACACCTTC.

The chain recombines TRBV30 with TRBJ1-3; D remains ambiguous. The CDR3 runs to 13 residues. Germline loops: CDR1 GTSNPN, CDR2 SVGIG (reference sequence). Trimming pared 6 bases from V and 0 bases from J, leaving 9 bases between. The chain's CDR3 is CACEPSSGNTIYF. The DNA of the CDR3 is TGTGCCTGCGAACCGAGCTCTGGAAACACCATATATTTT.

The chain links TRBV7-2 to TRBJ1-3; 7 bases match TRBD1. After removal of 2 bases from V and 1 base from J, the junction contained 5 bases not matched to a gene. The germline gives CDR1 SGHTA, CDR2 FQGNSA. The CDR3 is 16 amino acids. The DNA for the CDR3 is TGTGCCAGCAGCTTACTTACAGGGGATTCTGGAAACACCATATATTTT. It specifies CASSLLTGDSGNTIYF.

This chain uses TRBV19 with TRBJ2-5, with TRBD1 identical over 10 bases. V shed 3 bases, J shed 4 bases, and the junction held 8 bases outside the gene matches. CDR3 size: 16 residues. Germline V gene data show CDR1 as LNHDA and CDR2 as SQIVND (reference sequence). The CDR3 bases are TGTGCCAGTAGTATGTACTGGACAGGGGGAGGAGAGACCCAGTACTTC. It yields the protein CASSMYWTGGGETQYF.

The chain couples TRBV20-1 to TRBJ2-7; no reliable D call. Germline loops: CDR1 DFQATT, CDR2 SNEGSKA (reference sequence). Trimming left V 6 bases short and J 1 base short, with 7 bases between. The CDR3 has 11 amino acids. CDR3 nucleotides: TGCAGTGCGCTGAGGTCCTACGAGCAGTACTTC. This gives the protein CSALRSYEQYF.

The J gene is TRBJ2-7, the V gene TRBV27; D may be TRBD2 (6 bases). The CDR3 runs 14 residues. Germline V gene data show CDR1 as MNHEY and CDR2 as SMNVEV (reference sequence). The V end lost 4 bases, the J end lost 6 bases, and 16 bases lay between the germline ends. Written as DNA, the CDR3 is TGTGCCAGCAGTTGGGGGACTGAGGGGCTCGAGCAGTACTTC. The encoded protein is CASSWGTEGLEQYF.

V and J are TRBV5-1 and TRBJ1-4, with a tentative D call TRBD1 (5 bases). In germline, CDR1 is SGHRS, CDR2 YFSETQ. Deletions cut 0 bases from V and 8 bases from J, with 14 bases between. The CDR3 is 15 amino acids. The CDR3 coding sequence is TGCGCCAGCAGCTTGGAGGCGGGGGTAGGCGAAAAACTGTTTTTT. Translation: CASSLEAGVGEKLFF.

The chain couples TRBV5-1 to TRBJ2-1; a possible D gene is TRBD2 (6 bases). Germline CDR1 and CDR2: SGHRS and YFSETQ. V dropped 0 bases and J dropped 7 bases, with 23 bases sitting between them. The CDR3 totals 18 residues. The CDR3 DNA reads TGCGCCAGCAGCTTGGCCCCCGGGGGACGGGGGAGATTAAATGAGCAGTTCTTC. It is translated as CASSLAPGGRGRLNEQFF. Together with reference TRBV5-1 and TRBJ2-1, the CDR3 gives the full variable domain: KAGVTQTPRYLIKTRGQQVTLSCSPISGHRSVSWYQQTPGQGLQFLFEYFSETQRNKGNFPGRFSGRQFSNSRSEMNVSTLELGDSALYLCASSLAPGGRGRLNEQFFGPGTRLTVL.

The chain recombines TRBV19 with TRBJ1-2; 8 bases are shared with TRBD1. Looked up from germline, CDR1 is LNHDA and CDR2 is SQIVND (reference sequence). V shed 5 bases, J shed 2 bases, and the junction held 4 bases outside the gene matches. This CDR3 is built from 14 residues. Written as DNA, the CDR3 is TGTGCCAGTAGTCGAGACAGGGGAAACTATGGCTACACCTTC. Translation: CASSRDRGNYGYTF. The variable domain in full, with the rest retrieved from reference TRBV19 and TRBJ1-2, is DGGITQSPKYLFRKEGQNVTLSCEQNLNHDAMYWYRQDPGQGLRLIYYSQIVNDFQKGDIAEGYSVSREKKESFPLTVTSAQKNPTAFYLCASSRDRGNYGYTFGSGTRLTVV.

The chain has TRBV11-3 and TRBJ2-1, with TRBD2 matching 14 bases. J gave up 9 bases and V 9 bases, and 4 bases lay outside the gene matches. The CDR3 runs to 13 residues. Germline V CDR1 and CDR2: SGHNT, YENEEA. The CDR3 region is CASTGLAGVEQFF. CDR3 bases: TGTGCCAGTACGGGACTAGCGGGGGTTGAGCAGTTCTTC. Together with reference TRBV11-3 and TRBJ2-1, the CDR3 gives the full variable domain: EAGVVQSPRYKIIEKKQPVAFWCNPISGHNTLYWYLQNLGQGPELLIRYENEEAVDDSQLPKDRFSAERLKGVDSTLKIQPAELGDSAVYLCASTGLAGVEQFFGPGTRLTVL.

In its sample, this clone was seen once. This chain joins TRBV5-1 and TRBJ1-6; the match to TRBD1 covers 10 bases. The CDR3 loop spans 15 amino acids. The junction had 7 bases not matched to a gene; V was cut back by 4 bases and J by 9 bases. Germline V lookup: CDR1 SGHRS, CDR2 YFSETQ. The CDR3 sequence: CASSPLTGGSSPLHF. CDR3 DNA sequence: TGCGCCAGCAGCCCCCTGACAGGGGGCAGTTCACCCCTCCACTTT. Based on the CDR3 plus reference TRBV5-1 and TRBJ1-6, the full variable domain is KAGVTQTPRYLIKTRGQQVTLSCSPISGHRSVSWYQQTPGQGLQFLFEYFSETQRNKGNFPGRFSGRQFSNSRSEMNVSTLELGDSALYLCASSPLTGGSSPLHFGNGTRLTVT.

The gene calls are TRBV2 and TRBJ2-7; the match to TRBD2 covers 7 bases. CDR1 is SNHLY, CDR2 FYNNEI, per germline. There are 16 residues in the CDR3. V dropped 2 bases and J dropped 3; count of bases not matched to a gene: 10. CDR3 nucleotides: TGTGCCAGCAGTGAAAGCCCCCGGGACTATCACTACGAGCAGTACTTC. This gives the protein CASSESPRDYHYEQYF.

The DNA for the CDR3 is TGTGCCAGCAGGGCGGCGCGGGGGAAGAACTATGGCTACACCTTC. This codes for CASRAARGKNYGYTF. The chain is built from TRBV11-2 and TRBJ1-2; D perhaps matches TRBD1 (5 bases). Trimming stripped 6 bases from V and 2 bases from J, with 16 bases between. Germline loops: CDR1 SGHAT, CDR2 FQNNGV. The CDR3 consists of 15 residues.

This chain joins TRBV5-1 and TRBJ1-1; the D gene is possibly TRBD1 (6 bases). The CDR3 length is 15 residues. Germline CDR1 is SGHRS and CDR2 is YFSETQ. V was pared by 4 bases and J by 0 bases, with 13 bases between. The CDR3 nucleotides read TGCGCCAGCAGCCTACAGACAGGCCTGAACACTGAAGCTTTCTTT. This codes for CASSLQTGLNTEAFF.

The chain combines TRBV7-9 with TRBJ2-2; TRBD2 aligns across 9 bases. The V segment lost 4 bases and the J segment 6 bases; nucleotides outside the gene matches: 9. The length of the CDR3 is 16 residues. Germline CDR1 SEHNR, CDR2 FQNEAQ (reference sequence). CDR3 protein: CASSSLRGGPSGELFF. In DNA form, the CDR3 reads TGTGCCAGCAGCTCGTTGCGGGGGGGGCCTTCCGGGGAGCTGTTTTTT.